A selection of T cell receptor beta chains follows, all from one sample in a study of shared clonotypes between healthy human individuals. Method: immunoSEQ multiplex PCR; TCRdb's copy keeps in-frame clones and lacks some. This repertoire shows around 510,000 clones, 95% to 97% found once; its top ten account for under 0.065%. Specimen: naive CD4+ T cells sorted from blood. These receptors all stem from a woman aged 25-40 years in good health. CDR3s include the opening cysteine and the closing phenylalanine or tryptophan. Each record gives: J gene, clone size, V gene, D gene, CDR3 DNA, CDR3 protein. D genes are given only for firm matches. A row's size may be missing; if present it is once, few, many or a size class.

J gene: TRBJ2-3
clone size: .
V gene: TRBV5-1
D gene: .
CDR3 DNA: TGCGCCAGCGCCGGGGCGGGAACAGATACGCAGTATTTT
CDR3 protein: CASAGAGTDTQYF

J gene: TRBJ2-6
clone size: .
V gene: TRBV7-9
D gene: .
CDR3 DNA: TGTGCCAGCAGCCCTCGCGACCGCAGGGTCTACTCTGGGGCCAACGTCCTGACTTTC
CDR3 protein: CASSPRDRRVYSGANVLTF

J gene: TRBJ2-4
clone size: .
V gene: TRBV11-2
D gene: .
CDR3 DNA: TGTGCCAGCAGCTCCCGCCGGGACCCCAAAAACATTCAGTACTTC
CDR3 protein: CASSSRRDPKNIQYF

J gene: TRBJ2-7
clone size: .
V gene: TRBV7-8
D gene: TRBD2
CDR3 DNA: TGTGCCAGCAGCTTAGGGCTAGCGGGAGATGAGCAGTACTTC
CDR3 protein: CASSLGLAGDEQYF

J gene: TRBJ2-2
clone size: few
V gene: TRBV4-1
D gene: .
CDR3 DNA: TGCGCCAGCAGCCTCCTCAGTGGGAGTCCCGGGGAGCTGTTTTTT
CDR3 protein: CASSLLSGSPGELFF

J gene: TRBJ2-7
clone size: .
V gene: TRBV28
D gene: TRBD1
CDR3 DNA: TGTGCCAGTGGACAGGGGGTTGACGAGCAGTACTTC
CDR3 protein: CASGQGVDEQYF

J gene: TRBJ2-7
clone size: .
V gene: TRBV9
D gene: TRBD1
CDR3 DNA: TGTGCCAGCAGCGTAGAAGGGACAGGGTTTCGGGAGCAGTACTTC
CDR3 protein: CASSVEGTGFREQYF

J gene: TRBJ2-7
clone size: .
V gene: TRBV5-4
D gene: TRBD2
CDR3 DNA: TGTGCCAGCAGCCAGGGACTAGCGGGATTGGGGGAGCAGTACTTC
CDR3 protein: CASSQGLAGLGEQYF

J gene: TRBJ2-5
clone size: .
V gene: TRBV6-5
D gene: TRBD1
CDR3 DNA: TGTGCCAGCAGTTACGGGACAGGGCAAGAGACCCAGTACTTC
CDR3 protein: CASSYGTGQETQYF

J gene: TRBJ2-1
clone size: .
V gene: TRBV9
D gene: .
CDR3 DNA: TGTGCCAGCAGCGTAACGGCATTGGGAGCGATCATCTACAATGAGCAGTTCTTC
CDR3 protein: CASSVTALGAIIYNEQFF

J gene: TRBJ1-4
clone size: .
V gene: TRBV5-1
D gene: .
CDR3 DNA: TGCGCCAGCAGCTTGAATCAGGGCACTAATGAAAAACTGTTTTTT
CDR3 protein: CASSLNQGTNEKLFF

J gene: TRBJ2-7
clone size: .
V gene: TRBV28
D gene: TRBD1
CDR3 DNA: TGTGCCAGCAGCCCAGGGGGTAGGGATGAGCAGTACTTC
CDR3 protein: CASSPGGRDEQYF

J gene: TRBJ2-7
clone size: .
V gene: TRBV28
D gene: TRBD2
CDR3 DNA: TGTGCCAGCAGCTCTTCCCGACGGGGACTAGCGGCAAAGGGGTACTTC
CDR3 protein: CASSSSRRGLAAKGYF

J gene: TRBJ2-7
clone size: once
V gene: TRBV28
D gene: .
CDR3 DNA: TGTGCCACCAAGACAGGCCCTTACGAGCAGTACTTC
CDR3 protein: CATKTGPYEQYF

J gene: TRBJ2-2
clone size: .
V gene: TRBV5-1
D gene: TRBD1
CDR3 DNA: TGCGCCAGCAGCCCCGGGACAGACACCGGGGAGCTGTTTTTT
CDR3 protein: CASSPGTDTGELFF

J gene: TRBJ2-3
clone size: .
V gene: TRBV19
D gene: .
CDR3 DNA: TGTGCCAGTAGGATAGTCGGCCAGACCGCAGATACGCAGTATTTT
CDR3 protein: CASRIVGQTADTQYF

J gene: TRBJ2-7
clone size: .
V gene: TRBV14
D gene: TRBD2
CDR3 DNA: TGTGCCAGCAGTACGGCGGGAGGGCCTATATACGAGCAGTACTTC
CDR3 protein: CASSTAGGPIYEQYF

J gene: TRBJ1-1
clone size: .
V gene: TRBV27
D gene: .
CDR3 DNA: TGTGCCAGCAATATTAGGGCGCAGAGCACTGAAGCTTTCTTT
CDR3 protein: CASNIRAQSTEAFF

J gene: TRBJ2-1
clone size: .
V gene: TRBV7-2
D gene: .
CDR3 DNA: TGTGCCAGCAGCCATAGCGATGGCTCCTACAATGAGCAGTTCTTC
CDR3 protein: CASSHSDGSYNEQFF

J gene: TRBJ1-2
clone size: .
V gene: TRBV10-3
D gene: TRBD1
CDR3 DNA: TGTGCCATCACAAGCTTCAAATCACAGGGGTCTTTTTATGGCTACACCTTC
CDR3 protein: CAITSFKSQGSFYGYTF

J gene: TRBJ2-2
clone size: .
V gene: TRBV2
D gene: .
CDR3 DNA: TGTGCCGGTGGGGCGGGAACGAACACCGGGGAGCTGTTTTTT
CDR3 protein: CAGGAGTNTGELFF

J gene: TRBJ1-5
clone size: .
V gene: TRBV19
D gene: TRBD1
CDR3 DNA: TGTGCCAGTAGTATAACAGGGGGCAATCAGCCCCAGCATTTT
CDR3 protein: CASSITGGNQPQHF

J gene: TRBJ2-7
clone size: .
V gene: TRBV28
D gene: .
CDR3 DNA: TGTGCCAGCAGCCCCGGACAGTTACCGTACGAGCAGTACTTC
CDR3 protein: CASSPGQLPYEQYF

J gene: TRBJ2-1
clone size: .
V gene: TRBV10-3
D gene: TRBD2
CDR3 DNA: TGTGCCATCAGTGTTGCAGGGCTAGCGGGAGTTAACAATGAGCAGTTCTTC
CDR3 protein: CAISVAGLAGVNNEQFF

J gene: TRBJ2-6
clone size: .
V gene: TRBV19
D gene: .
CDR3 DNA: TGTGCCAGTAGTATAGTCAGGGGTTCCTCTGGGGCCAACGTCCTGACTTTC
CDR3 protein: CASSIVRGSSGANVLTF

J gene: TRBJ1-2
clone size: .
V gene: TRBV5-1
D gene: .
CDR3 DNA: TGCGCCAGCAAAGGGTCCTATGGCTACACCTTC
CDR3 protein: CASKGSYGYTF

J gene: TRBJ2-7
clone size: .
V gene: TRBV10-2
D gene: .
CDR3 DNA: TGCGCCAGCAGTCCCGCCCAGGGAAGTCCCTACGAGCAGTACTTC
CDR3 protein: CASSPAQGSPYEQYF

J gene: TRBJ1-4
clone size: .
V gene: TRBV25-1
D gene: .
CDR3 DNA: TGTGCCACCGCAATCGGGGCTGTCGCGGATGAAAAACTGTTTTTT
CDR3 protein: CATAIGAVADEKLFF

J gene: TRBJ2-7
clone size: .
V gene: TRBV9
D gene: TRBD1
CDR3 DNA: TGTGCCAGCAGCGGGACAGGCAACTACGAGCAGTACTTC
CDR3 protein: CASSGTGNYEQYF

J gene: TRBJ2-2
clone size: .
V gene: TRBV5-1
D gene: .
CDR3 DNA: TGCGCCAGCAGCCATGACCCACACACCGGGGAGCTGTTTTTT
CDR3 protein: CASSHDPHTGELFF

J gene: TRBJ2-2
clone size: .
V gene: TRBV28
D gene: TRBD2
CDR3 DNA: TGTGCCAGCAGCCCCCACACTAGCGGGAAAACCGGGGAGCTGTTTTTT
CDR3 protein: CASSPHTSGKTGELFF

J gene: TRBJ2-3
clone size: .
V gene: TRBV9
D gene: TRBD2
CDR3 DNA: TGTGCCAGCAGCGTGTCGGGAGGGGGCACAGATACGCAGTATTTT
CDR3 protein: CASSVSGGGTDTQYF

J gene: TRBJ1-5
clone size: .
V gene: TRBV5-7
D gene: .
CDR3 DNA: TGTGCCAGCAGCTTGAGCCGAGAGAACAATCAGCCCCAGCATTTT
CDR3 protein: CASSLSRENNQPQHF

J gene: TRBJ2-3
clone size: .
V gene: TRBV5-1
D gene: .
CDR3 DNA: TGCGCCAGCAGCTCCGGGTCCGCCGATACGCAGTATTTT
CDR3 protein: CASSSGSADTQYF

J gene: TRBJ1-5
clone size: .
V gene: TRBV7-2
D gene: .
CDR3 DNA: TGTGCCAGCAGCTTAGGTTCGGGTTGGAGCAATCAGCCCCAGCATTTT
CDR3 protein: CASSLGSGWSNQPQHF

J gene: TRBJ2-7
clone size: .
V gene: TRBV2
D gene: TRBD2
CDR3 DNA: TGTGCCAGCAGAATAACCGGAAGCGGGAGAAACAACGAGCAGTACTTC
CDR3 protein: CASRITGSGRNNEQYF

J gene: TRBJ2-1
clone size: .
V gene: TRBV30
D gene: .
CDR3 DNA: TGTGCCTGGAGTGTACCCGTGGGGACTGAGCAGTTCTTC
CDR3 protein: CAWSVPVGTEQFF

J gene: TRBJ1-4
clone size: .
V gene: TRBV28
D gene: .
CDR3 DNA: TGTGCCAGCGGCCCCGGGCATAATGAAAAACTGTTTTTT
CDR3 protein: CASGPGHNEKLFF

J gene: TRBJ2-3
clone size: .
V gene: TRBV7-9
D gene: .
CDR3 DNA: TGTGCCAGCAGCTTACAGGGGGGGACAGAAGATACGCAGTATTTT
CDR3 protein: CASSLQGGTEDTQYF

J gene: TRBJ2-5
clone size: .
V gene: TRBV7-2
D gene: TRBD2
CDR3 DNA: TGTGCCAGCAGCTGGGGTAGCGCTAGCGGGATGGAGACCCAGTACTTC
CDR3 protein: CASSWGSASGMETQYF

J gene: TRBJ1-2
clone size: .
V gene: TRBV28
D gene: .
CDR3 DNA: TGTGCCAGCAGTTTGCAAGGGAACTATGGCTACACCTTC
CDR3 protein: CASSLQGNYGYTF

J gene: TRBJ1-5
clone size: .
V gene: TRBV19
D gene: .
CDR3 DNA: TGTGCCAGTAGGTCAGATTCTAGCAATCAGCCCCAGCATTTT
CDR3 protein: CASRSDSSNQPQHF

J gene: TRBJ2-7
clone size: once
V gene: TRBV28
D gene: TRBD2
CDR3 DNA: TGTGCCAGCAGTTTCACCGGGACTAGGACCCACGAGCAGTACTTC
CDR3 protein: CASSFTGTRTHEQYF

J gene: TRBJ2-2
clone size: .
V gene: TRBV7-2
D gene: TRBD1
CDR3 DNA: TGTGCCAGCAGCTCCGCGGGACAGGCGGGGACCGGGGAGCTGTTTTTT
CDR3 protein: CASSSAGQAGTGELFF

J gene: TRBJ1-5
clone size: .
V gene: TRBV7-2
D gene: .
CDR3 DNA: TGTGCCAGCAGCTTAGATTACGGGAGGGGCAATCAGCCCCAGCATTTT
CDR3 protein: CASSLDYGRGNQPQHF

J gene: TRBJ2-3
clone size: .
V gene: TRBV13
D gene: .
CDR3 DNA: TGTGCCAGCAGCACCCCCTACGGCACAGATACGCAGTATTTT
CDR3 protein: CASSTPYGTDTQYF

J gene: TRBJ1-1
clone size: .
V gene: TRBV7-2
D gene: TRBD1
CDR3 DNA: TGTGCCAGCAGCTTCAGACGGGACAGTCTGAACACTGAAGCTTTCTTT
CDR3 protein: CASSFRRDSLNTEAFF

J gene: TRBJ2-1
clone size: .
V gene: TRBV19
D gene: TRBD2
CDR3 DNA: TGTGCCAGTAGTATCTTAGCGGGAGATGCAGTTGAGCAGTTCTTC
CDR3 protein: CASSILAGDAVEQFF

J gene: TRBJ2-1
clone size: .
V gene: TRBV28
D gene: TRBD2
CDR3 DNA: TGTGCCAGCAGTTTTCCTAGCGGGATGTATGAGCAGTTCTTC
CDR3 protein: CASSFPSGMYEQFF

J gene: TRBJ2-7
clone size: .
V gene: TRBV18
D gene: .
CDR3 DNA: TGTGCCAGCTCGCGCACAGGGTTCAACGAGCAGTACTTC
CDR3 protein: CASSRTGFNEQYF